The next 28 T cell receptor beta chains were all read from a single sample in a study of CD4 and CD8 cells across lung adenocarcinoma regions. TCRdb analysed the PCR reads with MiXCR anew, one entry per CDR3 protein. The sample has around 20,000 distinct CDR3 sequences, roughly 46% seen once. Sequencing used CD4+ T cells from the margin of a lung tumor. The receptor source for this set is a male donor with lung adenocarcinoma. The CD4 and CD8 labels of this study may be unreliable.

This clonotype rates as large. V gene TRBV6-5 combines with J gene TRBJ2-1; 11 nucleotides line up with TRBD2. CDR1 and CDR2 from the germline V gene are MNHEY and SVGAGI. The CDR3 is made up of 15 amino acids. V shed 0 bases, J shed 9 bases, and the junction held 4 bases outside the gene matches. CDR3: CASSYSTSGIFEQFF. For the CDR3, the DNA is TGTGCCAGCAGTTACTCGACTAGCGGGATTTTTGAGCAGTTCTTC.

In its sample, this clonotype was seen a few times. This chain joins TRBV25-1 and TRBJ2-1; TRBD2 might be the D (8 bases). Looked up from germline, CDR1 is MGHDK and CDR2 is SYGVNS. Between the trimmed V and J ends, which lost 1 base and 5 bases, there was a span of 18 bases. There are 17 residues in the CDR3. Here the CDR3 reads CASSEWRGSGTDNEQFF. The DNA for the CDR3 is TGTGCCAGCAGTGAATGGAGGGGTAGCGGGACAGACAATGAGCAGTTCTTC.

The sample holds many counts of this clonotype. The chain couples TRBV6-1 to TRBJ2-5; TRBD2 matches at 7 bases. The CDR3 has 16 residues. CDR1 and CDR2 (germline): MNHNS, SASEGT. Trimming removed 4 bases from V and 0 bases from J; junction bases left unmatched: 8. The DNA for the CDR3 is TGTGCCAGCAGTGGGGGGGGGTCCGGGTACCAAGAGACCCAGTACTTC. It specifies CASSGGGSGYQETQYF.

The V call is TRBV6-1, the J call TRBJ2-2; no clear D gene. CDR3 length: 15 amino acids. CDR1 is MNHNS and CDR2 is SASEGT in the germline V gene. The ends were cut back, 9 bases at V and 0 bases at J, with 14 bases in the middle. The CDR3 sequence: CARMQDGANTGELFF. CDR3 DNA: TGTGCCAGGATGCAAGACGGCGCGAACACCGGGGAGCTGTTTTTT.

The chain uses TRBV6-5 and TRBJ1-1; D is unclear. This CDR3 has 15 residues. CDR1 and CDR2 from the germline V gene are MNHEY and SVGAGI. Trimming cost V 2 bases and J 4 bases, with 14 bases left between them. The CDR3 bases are TGTGCCAGCAGTTACCCCTCGGGAGTCGGCACTGAAGCTTTCTTT. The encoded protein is CASSYPSGVGTEAFF.

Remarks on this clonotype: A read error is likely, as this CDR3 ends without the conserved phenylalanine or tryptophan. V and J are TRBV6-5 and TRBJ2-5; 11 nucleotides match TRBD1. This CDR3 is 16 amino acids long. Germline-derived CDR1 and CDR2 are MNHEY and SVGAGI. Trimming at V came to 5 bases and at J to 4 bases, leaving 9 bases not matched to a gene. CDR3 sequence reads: CASSNEGTGGTETQYS. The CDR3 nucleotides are TGTGCCAGCAGTAACGAGGGGACAGGGGGGACAGAGACCCAGTACTCG.

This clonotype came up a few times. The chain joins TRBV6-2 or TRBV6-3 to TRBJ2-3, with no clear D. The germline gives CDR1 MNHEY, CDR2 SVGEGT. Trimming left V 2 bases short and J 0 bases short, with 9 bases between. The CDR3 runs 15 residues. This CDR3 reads CASSYQVTSTDTQYF. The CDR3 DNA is TGTGCCAGCAGTTACCAGGTAACTAGCACAGATACGCAGTATTTT.

The CDR3 DNA sequence: TGTGCCTGCGGGGAAGACGGCGGCACCGCCCAAGAGACCCAGTACTTC. As protein: CACGEDGGTAQETQYF. The chain uses TRBV4-2 and TRBJ2-5, with D perhaps TRBD2 (6 bases). The germline V gene has CDR1 LGHNA and CDR2 YNFKEQ. Trimming stripped 11 bases from V and 1 base from J, with 23 bases between. CDR3 length: 16 residues.

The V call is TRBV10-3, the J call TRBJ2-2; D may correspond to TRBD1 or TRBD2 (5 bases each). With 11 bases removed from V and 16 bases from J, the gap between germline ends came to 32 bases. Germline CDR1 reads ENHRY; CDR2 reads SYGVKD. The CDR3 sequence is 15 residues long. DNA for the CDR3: TGTGCCCGGGGCCTCCAGTCCGGAATTACCGGGGCGCAGTTTTTT. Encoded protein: CARGLQSGITGAQFF.

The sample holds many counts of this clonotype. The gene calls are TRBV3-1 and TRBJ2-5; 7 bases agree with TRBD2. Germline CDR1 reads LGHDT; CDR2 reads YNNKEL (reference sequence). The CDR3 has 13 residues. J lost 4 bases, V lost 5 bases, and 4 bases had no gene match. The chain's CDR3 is CASSFRLAETQYF. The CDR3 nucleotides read TGTGCCAGCAGCTTTCGACTAGCAGAGACCCAGTACTTC.

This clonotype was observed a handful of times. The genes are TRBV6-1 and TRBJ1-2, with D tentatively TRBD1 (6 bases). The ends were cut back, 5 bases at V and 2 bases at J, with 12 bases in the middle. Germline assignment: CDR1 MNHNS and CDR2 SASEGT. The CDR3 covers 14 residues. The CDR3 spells CASSTSTGNYGYTF. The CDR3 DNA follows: TGTGCCAGCAGTACCTCCACAGGGAACTATGGCTACACCTTC.

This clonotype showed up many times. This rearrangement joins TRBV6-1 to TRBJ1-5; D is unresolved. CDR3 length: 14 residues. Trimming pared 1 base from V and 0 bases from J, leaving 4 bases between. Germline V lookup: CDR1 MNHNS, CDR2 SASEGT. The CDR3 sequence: CASSEGYSNQPQHF. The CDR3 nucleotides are TGTGCCAGCAGTGAAGGCTATAGCAATCAGCCCCAGCATTTT.

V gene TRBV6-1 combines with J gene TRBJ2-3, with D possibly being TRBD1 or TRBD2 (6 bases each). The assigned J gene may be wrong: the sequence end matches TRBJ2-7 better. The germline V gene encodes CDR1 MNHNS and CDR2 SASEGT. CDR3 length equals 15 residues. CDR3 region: CAGGIGGRDPDTQYF. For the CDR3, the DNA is TGTGCCGGGGGTATCGGGGGCCGGGACCCAGATACGCAGTACTTC.

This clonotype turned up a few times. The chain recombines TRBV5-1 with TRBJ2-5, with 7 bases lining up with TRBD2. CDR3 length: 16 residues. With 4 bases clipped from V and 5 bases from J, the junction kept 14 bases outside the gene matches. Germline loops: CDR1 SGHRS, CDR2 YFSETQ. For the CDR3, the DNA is TGCGCCAGCAGCGGAGGACGACTAGCCTCTGCGGAGACCCAGTACTTC. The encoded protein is CASSGGRLASAETQYF.

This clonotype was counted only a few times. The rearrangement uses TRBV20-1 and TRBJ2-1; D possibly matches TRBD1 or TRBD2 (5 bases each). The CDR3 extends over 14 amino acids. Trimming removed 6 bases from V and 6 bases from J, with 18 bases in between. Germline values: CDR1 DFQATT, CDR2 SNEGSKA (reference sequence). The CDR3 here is CSAPPGRWSNEQFF. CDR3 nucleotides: TGCAGTGCCCCACCGGGACGGTGGAGCAATGAGCAGTTCTTC.

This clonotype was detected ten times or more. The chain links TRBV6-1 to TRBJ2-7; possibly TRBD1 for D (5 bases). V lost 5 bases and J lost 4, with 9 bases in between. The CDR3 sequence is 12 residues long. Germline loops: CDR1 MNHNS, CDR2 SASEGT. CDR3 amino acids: CASSLQGYEQYF. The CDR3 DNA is TGTGCCAGCAGTCTGCAGGGATACGAGCAGTACTTC.

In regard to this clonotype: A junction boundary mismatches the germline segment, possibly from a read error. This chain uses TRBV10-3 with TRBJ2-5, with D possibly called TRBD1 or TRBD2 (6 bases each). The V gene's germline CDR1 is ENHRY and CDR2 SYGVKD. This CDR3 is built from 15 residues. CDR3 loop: CAGGLGGRDPDTQYF. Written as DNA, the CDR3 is TGTGCCGGGGGACTCGGGGGCCGCGACCCGGATACCCAGTACTTT.

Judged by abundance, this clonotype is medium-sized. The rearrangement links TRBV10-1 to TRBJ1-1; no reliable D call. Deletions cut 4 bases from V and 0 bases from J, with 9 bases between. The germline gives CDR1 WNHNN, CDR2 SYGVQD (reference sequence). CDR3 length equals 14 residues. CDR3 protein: CASSVGGLNTEAFF. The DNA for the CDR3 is TGCGCCAGCAGTGTGGGCGGATTGAACACTGAAGCTTTCTTT.

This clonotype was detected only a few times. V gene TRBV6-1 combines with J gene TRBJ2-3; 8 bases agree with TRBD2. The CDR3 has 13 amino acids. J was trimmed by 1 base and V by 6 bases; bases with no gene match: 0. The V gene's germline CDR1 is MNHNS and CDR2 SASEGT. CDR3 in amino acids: CASRRGGTDTQYF. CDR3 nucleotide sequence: TGTGCCAGCAGGCGGGGGGGCACAGATACGCAGTATTTT.

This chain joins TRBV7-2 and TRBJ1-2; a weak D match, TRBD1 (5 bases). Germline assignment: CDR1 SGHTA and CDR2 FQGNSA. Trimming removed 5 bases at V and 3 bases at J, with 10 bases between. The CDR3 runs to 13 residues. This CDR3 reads CASSRRGDYGYTF. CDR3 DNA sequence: TGTGCCAGCAGCCGAAGGGGCGACTATGGCTACACCTTC.

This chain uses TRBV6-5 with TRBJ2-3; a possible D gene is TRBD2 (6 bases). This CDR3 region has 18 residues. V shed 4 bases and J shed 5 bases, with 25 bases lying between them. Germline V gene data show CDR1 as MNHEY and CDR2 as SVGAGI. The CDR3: CASSSPGLGGRGQDTQYF. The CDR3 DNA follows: TGTGCCAGCAGTTCCCCGGGACTCGGGGGTCGCGGCCAAGATACGCAGTATTTT.

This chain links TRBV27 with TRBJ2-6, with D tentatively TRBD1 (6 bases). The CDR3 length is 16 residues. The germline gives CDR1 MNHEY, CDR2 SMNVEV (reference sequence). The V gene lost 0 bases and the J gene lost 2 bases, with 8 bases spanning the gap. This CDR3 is CASSLSTGTGANVLTF. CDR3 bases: TGTGCCAGCAGTTTATCAACAGGGACTGGGGCCAACGTCCTGACTTTC.

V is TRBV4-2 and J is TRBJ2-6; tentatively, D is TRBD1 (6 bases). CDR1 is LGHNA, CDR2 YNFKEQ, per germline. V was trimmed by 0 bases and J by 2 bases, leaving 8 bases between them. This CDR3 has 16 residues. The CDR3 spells CASSQDGGAGANVLTF. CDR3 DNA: TGTGCCAGCAGCCAAGATGGGGGCGCTGGGGCCAACGTCCTGACTTTC.

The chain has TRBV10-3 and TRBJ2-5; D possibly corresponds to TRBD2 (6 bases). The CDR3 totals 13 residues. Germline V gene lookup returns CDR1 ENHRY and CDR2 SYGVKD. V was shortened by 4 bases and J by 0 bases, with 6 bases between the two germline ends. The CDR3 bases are TGTGCCATCAGTGTAGCGGACCAAGAGACCCAGTACTTC. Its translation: CAISVADQETQYF.

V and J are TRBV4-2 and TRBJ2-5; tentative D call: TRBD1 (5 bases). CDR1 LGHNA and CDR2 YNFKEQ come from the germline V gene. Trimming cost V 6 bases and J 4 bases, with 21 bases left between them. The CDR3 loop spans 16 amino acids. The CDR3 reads CASRGHGARATETQYF. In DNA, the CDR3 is TGTGCCAGCAGGGGGCACGGCGCCCGCGCCACAGAGACCCAGTACTTC.

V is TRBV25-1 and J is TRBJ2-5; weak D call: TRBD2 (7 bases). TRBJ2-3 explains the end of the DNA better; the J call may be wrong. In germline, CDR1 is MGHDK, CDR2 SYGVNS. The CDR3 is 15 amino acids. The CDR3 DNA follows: TGTGCCAGCACTAAACAGGGAGGGAACACCGGGGCGCAGTATTTT. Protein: CASTKQGGNTGAQYF.

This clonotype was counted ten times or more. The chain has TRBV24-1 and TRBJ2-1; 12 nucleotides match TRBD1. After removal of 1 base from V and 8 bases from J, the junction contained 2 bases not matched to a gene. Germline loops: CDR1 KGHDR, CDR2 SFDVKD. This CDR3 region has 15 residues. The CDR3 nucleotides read TGTGCCACCAGTGATTTCGGGACAGGGGGCGATGAGCAGTTCTTC. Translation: CATSDFGTGGDEQFF.

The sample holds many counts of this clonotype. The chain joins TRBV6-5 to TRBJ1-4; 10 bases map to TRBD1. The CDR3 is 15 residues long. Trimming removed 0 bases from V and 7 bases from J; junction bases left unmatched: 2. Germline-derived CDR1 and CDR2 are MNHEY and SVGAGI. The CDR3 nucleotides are TGTGCCAGCAGTTACTCTGGGACAGGGGTTGAAAAACTGTTTTTT. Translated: CASSYSGTGVEKLFF.